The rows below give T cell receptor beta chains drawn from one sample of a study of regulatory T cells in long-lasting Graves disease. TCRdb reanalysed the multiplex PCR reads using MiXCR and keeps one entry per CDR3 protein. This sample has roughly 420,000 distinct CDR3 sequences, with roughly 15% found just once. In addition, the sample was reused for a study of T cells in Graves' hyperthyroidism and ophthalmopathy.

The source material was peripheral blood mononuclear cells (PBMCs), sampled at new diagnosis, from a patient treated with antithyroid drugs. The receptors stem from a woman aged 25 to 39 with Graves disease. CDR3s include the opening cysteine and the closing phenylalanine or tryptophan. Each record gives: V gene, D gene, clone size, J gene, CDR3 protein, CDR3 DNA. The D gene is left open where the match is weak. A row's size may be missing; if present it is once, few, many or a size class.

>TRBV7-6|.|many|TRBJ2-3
CASSRRRSGDTQYF
TGTGCCAGCAGCCGTCGGAGGAGCGGAGATACGCAGTATTTT
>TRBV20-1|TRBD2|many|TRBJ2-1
CRPGGLGENEQFF
TGCAGGCCGGGAGGGTTAGGGGAGAATGAGCAGTTCTTC
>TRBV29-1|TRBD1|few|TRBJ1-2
CSVEDRGLGYTF
TGCAGCGTTGAAGATAGGGGGCTGGGCTACACCTTC
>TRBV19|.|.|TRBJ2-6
CASRPPGGAGTNVLTF
TGTGCCAGTAGACCACCGGGGGGCGCTGGGACCAACGTCCTGACTTTC
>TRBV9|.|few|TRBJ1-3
CASGGSSGNTIYF
TGTGCCAGTGGGGGTAGCTCTGGAAACACCATATATTTT
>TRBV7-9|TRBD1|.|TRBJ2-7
CAGSSRDRSSSYEQYF
TGTGCCGGCAGCTCCCGGGACAGAAGCTCGTCCTACGAGCAGTACTTC
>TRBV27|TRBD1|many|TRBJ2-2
CASSLHDRANTGELFF
TGTGCCAGCAGTTTACATGACAGGGCGAACACCGGGGAGCTGTTTTTT
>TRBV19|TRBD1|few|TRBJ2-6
CASSRPGQGASGANVLTF
TGTGCCAGTAGTAGGCCGGGACAGGGGGCTTCTGGGGCCAACGTCCTGACTTTC
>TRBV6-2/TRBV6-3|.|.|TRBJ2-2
CASAKVVTNTGELFF
TGTGCCAGCGCTAAGGTGGTTACGAACACCGGGGAGCTGTTTTTT
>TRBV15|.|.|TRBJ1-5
CATSRASRDRYQPQHF
TGTGCCACCAGCAGAGCCTCGAGGGACCGGTACCAGCCCCAGCATTTT
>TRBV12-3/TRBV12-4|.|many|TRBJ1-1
CASSPGTLAPEAFF
TGTGCCAGCAGTCCCGGGACATTGGCCCCTGAAGCTTTCTTT
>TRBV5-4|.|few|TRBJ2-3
CASSRAPTEQLTDTQYF
TGTGCCAGCAGCCGGGCCCCGACAGAGCAGCTCACAGATACGCAGTATTTT
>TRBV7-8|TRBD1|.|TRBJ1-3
CASSPRQGVPGNTIYF
TGTGCCAGCAGCCCCCGACAGGGGGTTCCAGGAAACACCATATATTTT
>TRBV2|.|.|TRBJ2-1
CASSENGFYNEQFF
TGTGCCAGCAGTGAAAATGGGTTTTACAATGAGCAGTTCTTC
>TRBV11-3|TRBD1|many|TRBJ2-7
CASSLDPRDRVSYEQYF
TGTGCCAGCAGCTTAGATCCCCGGGACAGGGTGTCCTACGAGCAGTACTTC
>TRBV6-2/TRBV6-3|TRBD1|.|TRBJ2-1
CASSYDTTGSYNEQFF
TGTGCCAGCAGTTACGATACGACAGGGTCCTACAATGAGCAGTTCTTC
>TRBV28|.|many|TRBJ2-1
CASRFRPQGNEQFF
TGTGCCAGCAGGTTTCGCCCTCAGGGCAATGAGCAGTTCTTC
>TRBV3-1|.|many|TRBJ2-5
CASSQDLDSPETQYF
TGTGCCAGCAGCCAAGATCTGGACAGCCCGGAGACCCAGTACTTC
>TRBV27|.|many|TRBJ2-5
CASSLELETQYF
TGTGCCAGCAGCTTAGAGTTGGAGACCCAGTACTTC
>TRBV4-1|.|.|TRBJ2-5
CASSQGSISEETQYF
TGCGCCAGCAGCCAAGGATCTATAAGCGAAGAGACCCAGTACTTC
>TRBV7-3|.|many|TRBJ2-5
CASSPAQSAYETQYF
TGTGCCAGCAGCCCGGCGCAGAGCGCCTACGAGACCCAGTACTTC
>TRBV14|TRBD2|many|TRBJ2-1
CASSQQLTSGPRRYEQFF
TGTGCCAGCAGCCAGCAGCTAACTAGCGGTCCCAGGAGGTATGAGCAGTTCTTC
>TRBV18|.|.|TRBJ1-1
CASSPEAGVTEAFF
TGTGCCAGCTCACCAGAGGCAGGGGTCACTGAAGCTTTCTTT
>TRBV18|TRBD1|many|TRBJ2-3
CASSPRTGGDDTQYF
TGTGCCAGCTCACCCAGGACAGGGGGCGACGATACGCAGTATTTT
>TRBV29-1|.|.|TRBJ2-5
CSVVDVQETQYF
TGCAGCGTTGTGGACGTCCAAGAGACCCAGTACTTC
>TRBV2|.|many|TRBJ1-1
CASSVGGLNTEAFF
TGTGCCAGCAGTGTTGGAGGGCTGAACACTGAAGCTTTCTTT
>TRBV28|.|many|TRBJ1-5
CASSLWGQPQHF
TGTGCCAGCAGTTTATGGGGACAGCCCCAGCATTTT
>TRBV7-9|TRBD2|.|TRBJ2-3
CASSLGLAGGADTQYF
TGTGCCAGCAGCCTAGGGCTAGCGGGAGGGGCAGATACGCAGTATTTT
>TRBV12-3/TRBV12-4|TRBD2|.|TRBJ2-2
CASSAHGTSGYTGELFF
TGTGCCAGCAGTGCACACGGGACTAGCGGCTACACCGGGGAGCTGTTTTTT
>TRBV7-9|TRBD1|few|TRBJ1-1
CASSLEVGTVPEAFF
TGTGCCAGCAGCTTGGAAGTAGGGACAGTCCCTGAAGCTTTCTTT
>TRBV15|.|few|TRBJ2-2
CATSRDPVQALTGELFF
TGTGCCACCAGCAGAGATCCAGTGCAGGCACTCACCGGGGAGCTGTTTTTT
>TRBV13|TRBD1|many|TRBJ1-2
CASSSGQGADGYTF
TGTGCCAGCAGCTCCGGACAGGGGGCTGATGGCTACACCTTC
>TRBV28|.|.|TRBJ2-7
CASSLWLQGVRTYEQYF
TGTGCCAGCAGTTTATGGTTACAGGGAGTACGGACCTACGAGCAGTACTTC
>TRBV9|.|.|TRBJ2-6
CASSESGAGANVLTF
TGTGCCAGCAGCGAATCAGGGGCTGGGGCCAACGTCCTGACTTTC
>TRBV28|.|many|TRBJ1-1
CASSPAGTLAEAFF
TGTGCCAGCAGTCCCGCCGGGACCCTGGCTGAAGCTTTCTTT
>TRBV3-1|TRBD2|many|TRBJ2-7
CASSLGTTTYEQYF
TGTGCCAGCAGCCTCGGGACTACCACCTACGAGCAGTACTTC
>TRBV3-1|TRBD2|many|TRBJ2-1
CASSYTGTTNNEQFF
TGTGCCAGCAGCTACACCGGGACTACTAACAATGAGCAGTTCTTC
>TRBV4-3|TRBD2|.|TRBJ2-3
CASSPWTSGTTGTDTQYF
TGCGCCAGCAGCCCTTGGACTAGCGGGACCACCGGCACAGATACGCAGTATTTT
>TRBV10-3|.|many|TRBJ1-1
CAKRSGENTEAFF
TGTGCCAAGAGATCCGGGGAGAACACTGAAGCTTTCTTT
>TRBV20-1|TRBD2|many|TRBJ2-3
CSARDRSGPFMDTQYF
TGCAGTGCTAGAGACCGTAGCGGGCCCTTTATGGATACGCAGTATTTT
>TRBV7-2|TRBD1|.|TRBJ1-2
CASTYAGTGMFLYGYTF
TGTGCCAGCACCTACGCCGGGACAGGGATGTTTTTATATGGCTACACCTTC
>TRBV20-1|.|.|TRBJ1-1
CSAIDTGGDTEAFF
TGCAGTGCCATAGATACGGGGGGAGATACTGAAGCTTTCTTT
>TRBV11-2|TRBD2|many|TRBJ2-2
CASSRGLAGGLGELFF
TGTGCCAGCAGCCGAGGACTAGCGGGAGGGCTCGGGGAGCTGTTTTTT
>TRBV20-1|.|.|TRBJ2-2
CSASVTRNTGELFF
TGCAGTGCATCCGTGACTCGTAACACCGGGGAGCTGTTTTTT
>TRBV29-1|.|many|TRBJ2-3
CSVGGSGRGDTQYF
TGCAGCGTTGGGGGTTCGGGGCGAGGAGATACGCAGTATTTT
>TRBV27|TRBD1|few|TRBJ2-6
CASRRQGPSGANVLTF
TGTGCCAGCAGGCGACAGGGCCCCTCTGGGGCCAACGTCCTGACTTTC
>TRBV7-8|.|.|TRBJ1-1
CASSGRGGITEAFF
TGTGCCAGCAGCGGCAGAGGGGGTATCACTGAAGCTTTCTTT
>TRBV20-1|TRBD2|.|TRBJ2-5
CSATGTSGRAIQETQYF
TGCAGTGCAACCGGGACTAGCGGGAGGGCCATCCAAGAGACCCAGTACTTC
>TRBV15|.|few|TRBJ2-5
CATSRDSQETQYF
TGTGCCACCAGCAGAGATTCCCAAGAGACCCAGTACTTC
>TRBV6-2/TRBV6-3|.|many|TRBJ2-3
CASSPRERDTQYF
TGTGCCAGCAGTCCGAGGGAGCGGGATACGCAGTATTTT
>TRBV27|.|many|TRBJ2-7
CASTPKGGYEQYF
TGTGCCAGCACCCCTAAGGGGGGCTACGAGCAGTACTTC
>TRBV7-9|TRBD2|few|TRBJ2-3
CASSSPGLAGESTDTQYF
TGTGCCAGCAGCTCACCGGGACTAGCGGGAGAAAGCACAGATACGCAGTATTTT
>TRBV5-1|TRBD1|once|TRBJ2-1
CASSTQGAVNEQFF
TGCGCCAGCAGCACACAGGGGGCGGTCAATGAGCAGTTCTTC
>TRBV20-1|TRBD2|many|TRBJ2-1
CSATLLAGVNEQFF
TGCAGTGCTACCCTACTAGCGGGAGTTAATGAGCAGTTCTTC
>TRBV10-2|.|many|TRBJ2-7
CASSRPGPSYEQYF
TGCGCCAGCAGTAGGCCGGGACCTTCCTACGAGCAGTACTTC
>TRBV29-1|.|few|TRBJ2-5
CSVGLGRETQYF
TGCAGCGTTGGGTTAGGGAGAGAGACCCAGTACTTC
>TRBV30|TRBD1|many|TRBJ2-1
CACLTGAFYNEQFF
TGTGCCTGCCTGACAGGGGCCTTCTACAATGAGCAGTTCTTC
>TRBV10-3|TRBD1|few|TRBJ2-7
CAIRETGAGISEQYF
TGTGCCATCAGGGAGACAGGGGCGGGAATTTCCGAGCAGTACTTC
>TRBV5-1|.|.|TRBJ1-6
CASSLSGTPNSPLHF
TGCGCCAGCAGCTTGTCCGGGACACCAAATTCACCCCTCCACTTT
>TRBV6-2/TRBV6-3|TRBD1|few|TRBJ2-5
CASSYSIGTGNRLETQYF
TGTGCCAGCAGTTACTCGATAGGGACAGGGAATAGGCTTGAGACCCAGTACTTC